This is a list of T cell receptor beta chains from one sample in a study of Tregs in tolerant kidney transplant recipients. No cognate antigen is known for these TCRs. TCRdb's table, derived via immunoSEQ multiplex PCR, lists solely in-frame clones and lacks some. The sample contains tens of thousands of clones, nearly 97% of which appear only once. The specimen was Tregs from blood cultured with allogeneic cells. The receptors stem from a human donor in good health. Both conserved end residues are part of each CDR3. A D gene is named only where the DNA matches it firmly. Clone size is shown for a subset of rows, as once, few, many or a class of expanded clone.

CDR3: CASSSRESSNQPQHF
DNA: TGTGCCAGCAGTAGCAGGGAATCTAGCAATCAGCCCCAGCATTTT
D: NA
J: TRBJ1-5
V: TRBV6-5
size: NA

CDR3: CASSPRDRANYGYTF
DNA: TGTGCCAGCAGTCCGCGGGACAGAGCTAACTATGGCTACACCTTC
D: TRBD1
J: TRBJ1-2
V: TRBV6-1
size: NA

CDR3: CASSAGATGANVLTF
DNA: TGTGCCAGCAGCGCGGGTGCCACTGGGGCCAACGTCCTGACTTTC
D: NA
J: TRBJ2-6
V: TRBV9
size: NA

CDR3: CASRDDRGGNIQYF
DNA: TGCGCCAGCAGGGATGACAGGGGCGGAAACATTCAGTACTTC
D: TRBD1
J: TRBJ2-4
V: TRBV5-1
size: NA

CDR3: CASSTIGGYGYTF
DNA: TGTGCCAGCTCCACGATCGGGGGCTATGGCTACACCTTC
D: NA
J: TRBJ1-2
V: TRBV18
size: NA

CDR3: CATSRAGQGREKLFF
DNA: TGTGCCACCAGCAGAGCGGGACAGGGTAGGGAAAAACTGTTTTTT
D: TRBD1
J: TRBJ1-4
V: TRBV15
size: NA

CDR3: CASSYSHILSNSPLHF
DNA: TGTGCCAGCAGTTACTCGCACATTCTCAGTAATTCACCCCTCCACTTT
D: NA
J: TRBJ1-6
V: TRBV6-5
size: few

CDR3: CASSAPAGHRDHEQFF
DNA: TGTGCCAGCTCAGCACCTGCCGGACACAGGGACCATGAGCAGTTCTTC
D: NA
J: TRBJ2-1
V: TRBV18
size: NA

CDR3: CASSPDRGGYGYTF
DNA: TGTGCCAGCTCACCAGACAGGGGTGGGTATGGCTACACCTTC
D: TRBD1
J: TRBJ1-2
V: TRBV18
size: NA

CDR3: CASSVGWDQPQHF
DNA: TGTGCCAGCAGCGTAGGTTGGGATCAGCCCCAGCATTTT
D: NA
J: TRBJ1-5
V: TRBV9
size: NA

CDR3: CARGQATGELFF
DNA: TGTGCCAGAGGACAGGCCACCGGGGAGCTGTTTTTT
D: TRBD1
J: TRBJ2-2
V: TRBV7-9
size: NA

CDR3: CASSPDRGHHNEKLFF
DNA: TGTGCCAGCAGTCCAGACAGGGGCCATCATAATGAAAAACTGTTTTTT
D: TRBD1
J: TRBJ1-4
V: TRBV2
size: NA